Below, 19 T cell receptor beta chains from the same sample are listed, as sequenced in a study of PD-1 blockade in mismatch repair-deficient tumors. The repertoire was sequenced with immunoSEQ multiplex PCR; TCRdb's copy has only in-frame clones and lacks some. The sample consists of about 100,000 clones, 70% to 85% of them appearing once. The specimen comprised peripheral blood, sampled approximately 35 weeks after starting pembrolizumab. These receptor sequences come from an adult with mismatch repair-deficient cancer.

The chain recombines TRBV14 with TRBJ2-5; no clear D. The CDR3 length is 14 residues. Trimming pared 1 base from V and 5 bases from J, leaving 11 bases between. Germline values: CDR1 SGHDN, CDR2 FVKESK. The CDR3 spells CASSQVLGSETQYF. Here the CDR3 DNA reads TGTGCCAGCAGCCAAGTATTGGGTTCGGAGACCCAGTACTTC.

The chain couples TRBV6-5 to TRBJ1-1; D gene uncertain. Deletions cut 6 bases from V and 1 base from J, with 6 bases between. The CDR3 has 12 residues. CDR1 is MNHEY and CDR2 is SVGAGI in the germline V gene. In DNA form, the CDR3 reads TGTGCCAGCAGCGGAAAGAACACTGAAGCTTTCTTT. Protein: CASSGKNTEAFF.

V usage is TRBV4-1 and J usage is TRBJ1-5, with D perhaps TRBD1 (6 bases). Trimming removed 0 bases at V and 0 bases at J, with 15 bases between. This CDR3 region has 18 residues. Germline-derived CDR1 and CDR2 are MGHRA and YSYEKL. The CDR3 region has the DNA TGCGCCAGCAGCCAAGAAGGGGGTAGGGGCAGTAGCAATCAGCCCCAGCATTTT. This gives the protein CASSQEGGRGSSNQPQHF.

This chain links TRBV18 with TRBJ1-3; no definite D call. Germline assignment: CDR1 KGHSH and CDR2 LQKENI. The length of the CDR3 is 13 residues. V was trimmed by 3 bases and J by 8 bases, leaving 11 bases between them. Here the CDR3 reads CASSPPGIYTIYF. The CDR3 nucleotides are TGTGCCAGCTCACCTCCGGGGATATACACCATATATTTT.

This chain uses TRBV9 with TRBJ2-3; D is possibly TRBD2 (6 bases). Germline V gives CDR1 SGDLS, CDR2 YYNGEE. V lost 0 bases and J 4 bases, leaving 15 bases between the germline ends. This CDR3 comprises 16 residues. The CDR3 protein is CASSVAIGRGADTQYF. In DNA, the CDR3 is TGTGCCAGCAGCGTAGCTATCGGGAGAGGAGCAGATACGCAGTATTTT.

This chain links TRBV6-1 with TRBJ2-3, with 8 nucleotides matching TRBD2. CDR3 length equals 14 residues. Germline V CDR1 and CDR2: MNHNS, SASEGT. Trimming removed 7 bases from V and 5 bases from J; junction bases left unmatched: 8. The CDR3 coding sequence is TGTGCCAGCACGACCGGGGGGACTAGAGATACGCAGTATTTT. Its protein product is CASTTGGTRDTQYF.

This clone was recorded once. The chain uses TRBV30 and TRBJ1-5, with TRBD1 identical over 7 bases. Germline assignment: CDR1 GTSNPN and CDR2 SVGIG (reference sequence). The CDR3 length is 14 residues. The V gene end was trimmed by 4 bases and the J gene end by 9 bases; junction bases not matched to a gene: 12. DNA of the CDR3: TGTGCCTGGATGGGACAGCGGGGTATGGGGCCCCAGCATTTT. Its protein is CAWMGQRGMGPQHF.

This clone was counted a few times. CDR3 nucleotide sequence: TGCGCCAGCAGCTTGGACAGGGCAAGTATGGGAGCTTTCTTT. Protein: CASSLDRASMGAFF. The chain has TRBV5-1 and TRBJ1-1; TRBD1 might be the D (6 bases). Trimming removed 0 bases at V and 10 bases at J, with 16 bases between. The CDR3 contains 14 residues. From germline, CDR1 is SGHRS and CDR2 YFSETQ.

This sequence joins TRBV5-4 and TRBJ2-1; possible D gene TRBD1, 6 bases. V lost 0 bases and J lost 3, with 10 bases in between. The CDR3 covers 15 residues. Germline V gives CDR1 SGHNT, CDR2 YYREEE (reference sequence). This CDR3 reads CASSLDRVRYNEQFF. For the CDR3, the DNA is TGTGCCAGCAGCTTGGACAGGGTACGCTACAATGAGCAGTTCTTC.

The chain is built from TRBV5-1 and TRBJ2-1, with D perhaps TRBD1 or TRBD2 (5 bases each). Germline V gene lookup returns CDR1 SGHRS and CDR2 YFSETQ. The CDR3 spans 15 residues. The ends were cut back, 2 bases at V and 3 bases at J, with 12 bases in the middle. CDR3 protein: CASSFGGGNYNEQFF. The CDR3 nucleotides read TGCGCCAGCAGCTTTGGGGGTGGAAACTACAATGAGCAGTTCTTC.

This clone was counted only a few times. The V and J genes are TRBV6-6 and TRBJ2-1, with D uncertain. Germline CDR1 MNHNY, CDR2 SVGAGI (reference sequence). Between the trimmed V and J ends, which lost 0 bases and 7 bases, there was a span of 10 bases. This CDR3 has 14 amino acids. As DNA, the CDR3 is TGTGCCAGCAGTTACTCCTCATGGGCGAATGAGCAGTTCTTC. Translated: CASSYSSWANEQFF.

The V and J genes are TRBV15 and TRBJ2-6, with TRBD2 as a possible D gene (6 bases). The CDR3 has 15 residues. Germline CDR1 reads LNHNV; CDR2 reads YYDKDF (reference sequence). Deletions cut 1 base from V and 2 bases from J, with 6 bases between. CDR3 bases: TGTGCCACCAGCAGAGGGGGGGCTGGGGCCAACGTCCTGACTTTC. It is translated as CATSRGGAGANVLTF.

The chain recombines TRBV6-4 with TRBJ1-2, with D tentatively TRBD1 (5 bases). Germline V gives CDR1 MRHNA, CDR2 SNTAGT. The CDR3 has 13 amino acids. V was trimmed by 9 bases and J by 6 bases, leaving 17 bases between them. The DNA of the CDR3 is TGTGCCAGAACTCCGGGACGTCAACATGGCTACACCTTC. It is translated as CARTPGRQHGYTF.

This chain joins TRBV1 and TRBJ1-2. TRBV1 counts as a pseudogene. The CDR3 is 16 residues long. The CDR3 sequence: CTSSHSQTTYKAGYTF. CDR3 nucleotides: TGCACCAGCAGCCATTCTCAAACCACCTACAAAGCGGGCTACACCTTC.

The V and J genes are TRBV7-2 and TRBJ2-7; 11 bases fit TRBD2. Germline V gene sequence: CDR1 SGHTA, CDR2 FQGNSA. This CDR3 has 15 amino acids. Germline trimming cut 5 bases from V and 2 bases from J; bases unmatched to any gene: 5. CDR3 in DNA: TGTGCCAGCAGCCCCCCTAGCGGGAGGACCTACGAGCAGTACTTC. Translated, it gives CASSPPSGRTYEQYF.

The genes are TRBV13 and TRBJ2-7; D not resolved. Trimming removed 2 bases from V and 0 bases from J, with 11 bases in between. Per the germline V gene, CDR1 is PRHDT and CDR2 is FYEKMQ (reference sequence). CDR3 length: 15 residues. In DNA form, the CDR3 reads TGTGCCAGCAGCTTAAAACCCCAGACCTCCTACGAGCAGTACTTC. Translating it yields CASSLKPQTSYEQYF.

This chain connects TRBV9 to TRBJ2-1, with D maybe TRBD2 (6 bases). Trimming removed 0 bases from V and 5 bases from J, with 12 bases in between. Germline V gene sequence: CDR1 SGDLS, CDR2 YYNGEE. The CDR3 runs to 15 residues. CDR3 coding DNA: TGTGCCAGCAGCGTAGAAGGCGGGAAACACAATGAGCAGTTCTTC. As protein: CASSVEGGKHNEQFF.

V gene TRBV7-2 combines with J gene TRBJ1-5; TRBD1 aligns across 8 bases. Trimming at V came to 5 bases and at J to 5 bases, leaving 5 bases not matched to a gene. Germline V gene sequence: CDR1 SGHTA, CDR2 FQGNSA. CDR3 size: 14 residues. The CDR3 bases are TGTGCCAGCAGCCCCCAGGGGGCCCATCAGCCCCAGCATTTT. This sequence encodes CASSPQGAHQPQHF.

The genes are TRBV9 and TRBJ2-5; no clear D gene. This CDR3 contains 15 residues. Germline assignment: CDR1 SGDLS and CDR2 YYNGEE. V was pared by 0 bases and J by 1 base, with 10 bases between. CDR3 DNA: TGTGCCAGCAGCGTAGGGGCCCGGTCCCAAGAGACCCAGTACTTC. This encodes CASSVGARSQETQYF.